This T cell receptor (beta chain) was recorded in a study of cytomegalovirus exposure and HLA in healthy donors. Across the whole study: Roughly 86 million unique TCRs from HLA-typed donors made up an early data release.

13 Jbeta primers and 60 Vbeta primers were used for the PCR. Assay used: immunoSEQ multiplex PCR; TCRdb lists only in-frame clones, some missing. The table has 160,000 or so clones, approximately 84% seen once. The sample comprised PBMCs. The clonotype was recovered from a woman aged 40 to 55 in good health and CMV-seropositive.

CDR3 bases: TGTGCCAGCAGTCGGTGGAGCAATCAGCCCCAGCATTTT. Amino acid sequence: CASSRWSNQPQHF. V gene TRBV14 combines with J gene TRBJ1-5; D is ambiguous. Germline CDR1 SGHDN, CDR2 FVKESK. The CDR3 is 13 residues long. Trimming took 6 bases from V and 1 from J, leaving 7 bases between them.